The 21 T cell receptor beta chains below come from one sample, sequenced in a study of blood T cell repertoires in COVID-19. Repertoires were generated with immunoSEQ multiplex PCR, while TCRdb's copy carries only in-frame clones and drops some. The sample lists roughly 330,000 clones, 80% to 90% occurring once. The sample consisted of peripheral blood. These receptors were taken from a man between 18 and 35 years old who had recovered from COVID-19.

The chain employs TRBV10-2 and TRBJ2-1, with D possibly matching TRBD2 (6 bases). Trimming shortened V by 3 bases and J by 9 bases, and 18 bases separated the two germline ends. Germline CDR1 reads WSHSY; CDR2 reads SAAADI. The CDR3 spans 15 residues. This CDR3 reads CASSDLKGTYSEQFF. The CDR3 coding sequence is TGCGCCAGCAGTGATCTAAAGGGGACTTATAGTGAGCAGTTCTTC.

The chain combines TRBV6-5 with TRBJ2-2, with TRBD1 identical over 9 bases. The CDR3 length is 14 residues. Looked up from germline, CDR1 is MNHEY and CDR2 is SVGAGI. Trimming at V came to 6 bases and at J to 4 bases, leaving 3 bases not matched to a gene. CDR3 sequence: CASSRTGATGELFF. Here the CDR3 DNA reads TGTGCCAGCAGCAGGACAGGGGCCACCGGGGAGCTGTTTTTT.

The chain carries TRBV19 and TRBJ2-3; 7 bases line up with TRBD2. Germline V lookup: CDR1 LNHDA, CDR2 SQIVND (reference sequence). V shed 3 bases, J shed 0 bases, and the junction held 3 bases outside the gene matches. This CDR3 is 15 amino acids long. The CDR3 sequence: CASSMGGISTDTQYF. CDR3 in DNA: TGTGCCAGTAGTATGGGGGGGATAAGCACAGATACGCAGTATTTT.

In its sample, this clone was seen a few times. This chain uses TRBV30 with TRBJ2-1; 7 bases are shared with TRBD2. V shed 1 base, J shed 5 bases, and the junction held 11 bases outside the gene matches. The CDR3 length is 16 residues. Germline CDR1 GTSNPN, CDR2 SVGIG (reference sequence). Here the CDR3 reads CAWSDPGLDPHNEQFF. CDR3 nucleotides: TGTGCCTGGAGTGACCCTGGACTAGATCCCCACAATGAGCAGTTCTTC.

This CDR3 reads CASSPLGHSGNTIYF. Here the CDR3 DNA reads TGCGCCAGCAGCCCCCTGGGGCACTCTGGAAACACCATATATTTT. The genes are TRBV4-3 and TRBJ1-3, with TRBD1 as a possible D gene (5 bases). Per the germline V gene, CDR1 is LGHNA and CDR2 is YSLEER. This CDR3 contains 15 residues. Deletions cut 4 bases from V and 0 bases from J, with 10 bases between.

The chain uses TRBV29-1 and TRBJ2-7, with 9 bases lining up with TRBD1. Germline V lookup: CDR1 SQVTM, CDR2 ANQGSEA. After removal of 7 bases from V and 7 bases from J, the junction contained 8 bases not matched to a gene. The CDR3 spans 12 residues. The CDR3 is CSGVDRGREQYF. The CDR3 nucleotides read TGCAGCGGGGTGGACAGGGGTAGAGAGCAGTACTTC.

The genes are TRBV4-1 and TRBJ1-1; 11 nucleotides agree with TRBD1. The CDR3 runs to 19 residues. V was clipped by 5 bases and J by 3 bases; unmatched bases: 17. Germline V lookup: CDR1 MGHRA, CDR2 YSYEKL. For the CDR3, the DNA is TGCGCCAGCAGCGGTCCCGGGACAGGGGGAAAGGCGTATGACACTGAAGCTTTCTTT. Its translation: CASSGPGTGGKAYDTEAFF.

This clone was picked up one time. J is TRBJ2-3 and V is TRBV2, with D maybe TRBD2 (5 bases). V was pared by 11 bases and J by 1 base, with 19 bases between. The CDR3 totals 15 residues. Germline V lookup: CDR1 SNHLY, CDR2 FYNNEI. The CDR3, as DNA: TGTGCCTCCTCTCTTCGGGGTTTAGGCACAGATACGCAGTATTTT. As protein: CASSLRGLGTDTQYF.

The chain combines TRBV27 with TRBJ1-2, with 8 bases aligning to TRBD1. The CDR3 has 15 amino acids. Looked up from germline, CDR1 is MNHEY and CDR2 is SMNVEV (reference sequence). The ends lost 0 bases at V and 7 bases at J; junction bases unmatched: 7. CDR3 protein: CASSLSSGGGGGYTF. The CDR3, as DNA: TGTGCCAGCAGTTTATCATCAGGGGGCGGCGGTGGCTACACCTTC.

Written as DNA, the CDR3 is TGTGCCAGCAGCTTACAACAGGTGGGCACTGAAGCTTTCTTT. Translating it yields CASSLQQVGTEAFF. This chain connects TRBV7-8 to TRBJ1-1; TRBD1 is a possible D gene (5 bases). There are 14 residues in the CDR3. V was pared by 2 bases and J by 4 bases, with 11 bases between. Germline V lookup: CDR1 SGHVS, CDR2 FQNEAQ.

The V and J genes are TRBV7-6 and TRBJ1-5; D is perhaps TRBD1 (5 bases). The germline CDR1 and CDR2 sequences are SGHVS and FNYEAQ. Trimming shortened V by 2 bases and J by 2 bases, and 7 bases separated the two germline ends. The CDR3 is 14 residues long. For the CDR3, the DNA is TGTGCCAGCAGCTTACAGACAGGCAATCAGCCCCAGCATTTT. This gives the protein CASSLQTGNQPQHF.

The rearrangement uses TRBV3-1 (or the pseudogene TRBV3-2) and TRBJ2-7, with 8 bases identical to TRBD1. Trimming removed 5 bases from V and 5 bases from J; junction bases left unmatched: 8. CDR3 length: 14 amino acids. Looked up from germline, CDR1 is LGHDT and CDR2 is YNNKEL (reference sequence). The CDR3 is CASSFQDRVHEQYF. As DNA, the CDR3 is TGTGCCAGCAGCTTCCAGGACAGGGTCCACGAGCAGTACTTC.

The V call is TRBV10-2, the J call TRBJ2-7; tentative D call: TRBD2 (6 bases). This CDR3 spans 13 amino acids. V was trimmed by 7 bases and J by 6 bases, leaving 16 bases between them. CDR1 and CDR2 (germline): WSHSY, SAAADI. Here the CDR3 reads CASTTSGEGEQYF. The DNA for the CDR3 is TGCGCCAGCACTACATCGGGGGAAGGCGAGCAGTACTTC.

As DNA, the CDR3 is TGTGCCAGCAGCTTATTTCTAGCCCCCTACAATGAGCAGTTCTTC. Translating gives CASSLFLAPYNEQFF. The chain employs TRBV7-6 and TRBJ2-1; maybe TRBD2 (5 bases). V lost 2 bases to trimming and J lost 2 bases, with 10 bases between them. Germline V gene data show CDR1 as SGHVS and CDR2 as FNYEAQ. This CDR3 region has 15 residues.

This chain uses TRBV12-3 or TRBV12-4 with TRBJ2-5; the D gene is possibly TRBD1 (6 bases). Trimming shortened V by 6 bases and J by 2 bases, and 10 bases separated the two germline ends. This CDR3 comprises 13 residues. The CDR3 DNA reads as TGTGCCAGCAGCACAGGACAGCAAGAGACCCAGTACTTC. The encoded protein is CASSTGQQETQYF.

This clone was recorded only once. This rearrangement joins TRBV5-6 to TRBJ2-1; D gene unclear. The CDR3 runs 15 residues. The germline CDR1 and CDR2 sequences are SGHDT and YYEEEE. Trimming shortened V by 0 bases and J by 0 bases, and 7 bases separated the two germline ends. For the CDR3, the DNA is TGTGCCAGCAGCTTGGCCTGGAGCTCCTACAATGAGCAGTTCTTC. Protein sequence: CASSLAWSSYNEQFF.

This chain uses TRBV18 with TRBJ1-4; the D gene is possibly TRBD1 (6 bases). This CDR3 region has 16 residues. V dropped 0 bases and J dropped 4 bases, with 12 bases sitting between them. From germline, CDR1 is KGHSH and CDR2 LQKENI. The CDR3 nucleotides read TGTGCCAGCTCACCACCCACAGGGATCGGTAATGAAAAACTGTTTTTT. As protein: CASSPPTGIGNEKLFF. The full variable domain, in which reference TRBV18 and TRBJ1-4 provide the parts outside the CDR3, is NAGVMQNPRHLVRRRGQEARLRCSPMKGHSHVYWYRQLPEEGLKFMVYLQKENIIDESGMPKERFSAEFPKEGPSILRIQQVVRGDSAAYFCASSPPTGIGNEKLFFGSGTQLSVL.

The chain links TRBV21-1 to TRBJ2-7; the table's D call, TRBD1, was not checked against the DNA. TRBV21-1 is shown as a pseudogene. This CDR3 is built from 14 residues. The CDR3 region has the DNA TGTGCCAGCAGCCCTGGGACAGGGGGCTACGAGCAGTACTTC. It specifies CASSPGTGGYEQYF.

The CDR3 nucleotides are TGTGCCAGCGGAACTCCGGGACAGGGAGGCGAGCAGTACTTC. Its translation: CASGTPGQGGEQYF. This chain uses TRBV6-5 with TRBJ2-7, with 9 bases that match TRBD1. The CDR3 spans 14 residues. V was clipped by 8 bases and J by 6 bases; unmatched bases: 11. Germline lookup yields CDR1 MNHEY and CDR2 SVGAGI.

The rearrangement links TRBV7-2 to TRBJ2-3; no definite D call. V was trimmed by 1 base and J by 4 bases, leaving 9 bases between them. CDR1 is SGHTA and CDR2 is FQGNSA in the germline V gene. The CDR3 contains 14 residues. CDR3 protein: CASSLGPSADTQYF. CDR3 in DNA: TGTGCCAGCAGCTTAGGCCCCTCGGCAGATACGCAGTATTTT. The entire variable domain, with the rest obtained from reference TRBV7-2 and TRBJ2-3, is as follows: GAGVSQSPSNKVTEKGKDVELRCDPISGHTALYWYRQSLGQGLEFLIYFQGNSAPDKSGLPSDRFSAERTGGSVSTLTIQRTQQEDSAVYLCASSLGPSADTQYFGPGTRLTVL.

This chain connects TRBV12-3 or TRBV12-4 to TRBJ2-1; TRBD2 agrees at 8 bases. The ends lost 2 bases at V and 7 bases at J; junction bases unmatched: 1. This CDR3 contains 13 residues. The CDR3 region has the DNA TGTGCCAGCAGTTTACGGGGGGGAAATGAGCAGTTCTTC. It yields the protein CASSLRGGNEQFF.